The 8 T cell receptor beta chains listed next were all sequenced from one sample in a study of cytomegalovirus exposure and HLA in healthy donors. The PCR used 60 Vbeta and 13 Jbeta primers. TCRdb's table, derived via immunoSEQ multiplex PCR, lists solely in-frame clones and lacks some. The sample includes 150,000 or so clones, approximately 81% seen only once; the top ten take about 0.37%. The sequencing input was PBMCs. All receptors come from a boy aged 2 to 10 in good health and CMV-seronegative.

The chain joins TRBV2 to TRBJ2-7, with D perhaps TRBD2 (6 bases). Germline V lookup: CDR1 SNHLY, CDR2 FYNNEI. The CDR3 is 16 residues long. V lost 3 bases to trimming and J lost 3 bases, with 18 bases between them. CDR3 region: CASSDGDSRFHYEQYF. The CDR3 nucleotides are TGTGCCAGCAGTGACGGGGACTCAAGATTCCACTACGAGCAGTACTTC.

This chain connects TRBV10-3 to TRBJ2-7, with 9 bases fitting TRBD1. CDR1 and CDR2 (germline): ENHRY, SYGVKD. V lost 3 bases, J lost 3 bases, and 6 bases stayed unmatched. This CDR3 has 15 residues. The DNA of the CDR3 is TGTGCCATCAGTGACCGGGACAGGGTCCTCTACGAGCAGTACTTC. Its translation is CAISDRDRVLYEQYF.

This clone occurred once. The V gene is TRBV12-5, the J gene TRBJ2-1; 9 bases fit TRBD2. Unmatched junction bases numbered 14, after V lost 5 bases and J lost 0 bases. Looked up from germline, CDR1 is LGHNT and CDR2 is FRNRAP. The CDR3 spans 19 residues. The DNA of the CDR3 is TGTGCTAGTGGTCGACCCTTGGCGGGAGGGCAAAGCTCCTACAATGAGCAGTTCTTC. It is translated as CASGRPLAGGQSSYNEQFF.

The chain joins TRBV15 to TRBJ2-7; TRBD1 agrees at 7 bases. The CDR3 consists of 15 residues. Germline V lookup: CDR1 LNHNV, CDR2 YYDKDF (reference sequence). Trimming took 4 bases from V and 1 from J; bases not matched to a gene: 7. CDR3 residues: CATSTRNRGSYEQYF. The DNA of the CDR3 is TGTGCCACCAGCACCAGAAACAGGGGATCCTACGAGCAGTACTTC.

This clone was seen only a few times. This chain links TRBV5-1 with TRBJ1-2, with D possibly TRBD1 on 6 matching bases. This CDR3 has 15 amino acids. V shed 4 bases and J shed 0 bases, with 13 bases lying between them. Germline-derived CDR1 and CDR2 are SGHRS and YFSETQ. The CDR3 loop is CASSPIQGPNYGYTF. The CDR3 DNA is TGCGCCAGCAGCCCGATACAGGGTCCTAACTATGGCTACACCTTC.

The rearrangement uses TRBV7-9 and TRBJ2-7, with D tentatively TRBD2 (5 bases). The V and J ends lost 4 bases and 6 bases respectively, with 16 bases between them. From germline, CDR1 is SEHNR and CDR2 FQNEAQ (reference sequence). The CDR3 has 14 amino acids. For the CDR3, the DNA is TGTGCCAGCAGCTCCCGGGGTGGGGTTAGCGAGCAGTACTTC. Its protein is CASSSRGGVSEQYF.

The rearrangement uses TRBV19 and TRBJ2-2, with D possibly being TRBD1 (5 bases). The CDR3 extends over 21 amino acids. Germline V gene data show CDR1 as LNHDA and CDR2 as SQIVND (reference sequence). Trimming pared 6 bases from V and 3 bases from J, leaving 32 bases between. The DNA for the CDR3 is TGTGCCAGTAGACCAGGGCGTTCCTTCCTTCCTTCCATCACCTACACCGGGGAGCTGTTTTTT. Its translation: CASRPGRSFLPSITYTGELFF.

The chain couples TRBV6-1 to TRBJ1-1, with no clear D. The CDR3 has 14 residues. V lost 3 bases to trimming and J lost 6 bases, with 14 bases between them. Germline V gene sequence: CDR1 MNHNS, CDR2 SASEGT. This CDR3 reads CASSEIGKRAEAFF. The CDR3 region has the DNA TGTGCCAGCAGTGAGATCGGAAAGAGGGCTGAAGCTTTCTTT.